This TCR beta chain was captured by sequencing in a study of cytomegalovirus exposure and HLA in healthy donors. The study's findings and limits: V- and J-gene trimming in TCR beta was tied to a missense DCLRE1C variant by an analysis performed later. TRBV6-2, TRBV6-3 and some other V segments were excluded as indistinguishable.

As for this clone: The antigen is unknown.

The PCR had 60 Vbeta and 13 Jbeta primers. The repertoire was sequenced with immunoSEQ multiplex PCR; TCRdb's copy has only in-frame clones and lacks some. Here the sample spans fewer than 150,000 clones, 70% to 75% being singletons. The CDR3 covers 15 residues. Per germline, CDR1 MNHNS and CDR2 SASEGT. V was shortened by 1 base and J by 2 bases, with 10 bases between the two germline ends. These donors, healthy bone marrow donors, were studied. The material sequenced was PBMCs. This sequence originates from a human donor in good health. The chain has TRBV6-1 and TRBJ2-3, with D tentatively TRBD2 (5 bases). CDR3: CASSEETGYTDTQYF. DNA for the CDR3: TGTGCCAGCAGTGAAGAAACGGGATACACAGATACGCAGTATTTT.